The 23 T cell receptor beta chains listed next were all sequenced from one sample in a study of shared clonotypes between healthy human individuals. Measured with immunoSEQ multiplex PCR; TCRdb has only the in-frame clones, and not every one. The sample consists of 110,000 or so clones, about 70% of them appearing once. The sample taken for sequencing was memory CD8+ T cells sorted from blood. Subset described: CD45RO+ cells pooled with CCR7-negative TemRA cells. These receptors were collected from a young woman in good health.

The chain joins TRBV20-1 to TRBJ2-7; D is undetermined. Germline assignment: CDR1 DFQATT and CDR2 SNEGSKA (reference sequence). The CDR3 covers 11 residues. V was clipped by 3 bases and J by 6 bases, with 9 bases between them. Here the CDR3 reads CSASRVGEQYF. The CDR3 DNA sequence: TGCAGTGCTAGTAGGGTCGGCGAGCAGTACTTC.

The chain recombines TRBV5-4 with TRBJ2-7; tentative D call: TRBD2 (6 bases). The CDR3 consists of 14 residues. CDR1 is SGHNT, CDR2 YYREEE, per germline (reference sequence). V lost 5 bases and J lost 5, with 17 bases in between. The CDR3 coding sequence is TGTGCCAGCAGGTTCTCCGGGAGTTTCCACGAGCAGTACTTC. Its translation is CASRFSGSFHEQYF.

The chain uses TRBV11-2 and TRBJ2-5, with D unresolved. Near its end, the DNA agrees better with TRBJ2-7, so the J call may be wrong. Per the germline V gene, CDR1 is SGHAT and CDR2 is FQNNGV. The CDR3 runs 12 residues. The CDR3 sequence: CASTPGVYEQYF. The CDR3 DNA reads TGTGCCAGCACCCCTGGGGTATACGAGCAGTACTTC.

CDR3 in amino acids: CASSLTGSSYEQYF. The CDR3 bases are TGTGCCAGCAGCTTAACGGGGAGCTCCTACGAGCAGTACTTC. V usage is TRBV5-5 and J usage is TRBJ2-7, with D perhaps TRBD2 (5 bases). Germline V lookup: CDR1 SGHKS, CDR2 YYEKEE (reference sequence). The CDR3 has 14 residues. Trimming took off 2 bases at V and 0 bases at J, with 9 bases between the two ends.

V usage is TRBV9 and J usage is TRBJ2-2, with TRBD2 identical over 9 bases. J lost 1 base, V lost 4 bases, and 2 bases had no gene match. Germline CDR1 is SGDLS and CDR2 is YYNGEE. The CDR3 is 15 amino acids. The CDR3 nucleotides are TGTGCCAGCAGCCCGACTAGCGGGAACACCGGGGAGCTGTTTTTT. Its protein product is CASSPTSGNTGELFF.

CDR3 loop: CASREQGSPSGANVLTF. CDR3 DNA sequence: TGTGCCAGCAGGGAACAGGGGTCACCCTCTGGGGCCAACGTCCTGACTTTC. This sequence joins TRBV28 and TRBJ2-6; 7 bases agree with TRBD1. This CDR3 has 17 residues. With 6 bases clipped from V and 0 bases from J, the junction kept 8 bases outside the gene matches. The germline CDR1 and CDR2 sequences are MDHEN and SYDVKM.

The CDR3 DNA follows: TGTGCCAGCAGGACTCTATTGGGCAATGAGCAGTTCTTC. Protein: CASRTLLGNEQFF. This rearrangement joins TRBV27 to TRBJ2-1; D ambiguous. CDR3 length: 13 amino acids. V was cut by 6 bases and J by 6 bases, with 12 bases left in between. Germline V CDR1 and CDR2: MNHEY, SMNVEV (reference sequence).

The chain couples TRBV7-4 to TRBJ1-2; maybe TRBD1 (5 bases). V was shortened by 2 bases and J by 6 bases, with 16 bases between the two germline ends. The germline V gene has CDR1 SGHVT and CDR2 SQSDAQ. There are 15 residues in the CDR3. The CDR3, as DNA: TGTGCCAGCAGCTTACCGGGTGTGGGGGAGGATGGCTACACCTTC. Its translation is CASSLPGVGEDGYTF.

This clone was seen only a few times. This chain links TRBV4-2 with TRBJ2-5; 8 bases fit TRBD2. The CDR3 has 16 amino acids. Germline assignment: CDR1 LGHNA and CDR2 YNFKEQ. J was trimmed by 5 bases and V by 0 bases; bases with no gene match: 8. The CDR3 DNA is TGTGCCAGCAGCCAAGATACCGCAGCGGGAGTCGAGACCCAGTACTTC. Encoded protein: CASSQDTAAGVETQYF.

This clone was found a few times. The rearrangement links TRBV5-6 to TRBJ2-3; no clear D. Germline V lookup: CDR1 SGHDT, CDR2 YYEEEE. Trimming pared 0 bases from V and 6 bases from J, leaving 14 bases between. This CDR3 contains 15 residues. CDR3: CASSLGLLTSDTQYF. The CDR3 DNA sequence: TGTGCCAGCAGCTTGGGTTTGCTAACTTCGGATACGCAGTATTTT.

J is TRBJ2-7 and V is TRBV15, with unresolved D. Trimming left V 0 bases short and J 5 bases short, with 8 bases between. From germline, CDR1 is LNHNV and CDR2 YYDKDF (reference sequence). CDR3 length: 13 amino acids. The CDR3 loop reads CATSRDSSDEQYF. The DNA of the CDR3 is TGTGCCACCAGCAGAGATAGTAGTGACGAGCAGTACTTC.

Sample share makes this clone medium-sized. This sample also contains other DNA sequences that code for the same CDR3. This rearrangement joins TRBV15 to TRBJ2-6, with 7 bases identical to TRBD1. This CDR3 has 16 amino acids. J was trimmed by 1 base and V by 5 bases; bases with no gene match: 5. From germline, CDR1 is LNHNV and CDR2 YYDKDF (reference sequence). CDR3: CATSPRTGSGANVLTF. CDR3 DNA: TGTGCCACCAGCCCGCGGACAGGATCTGGGGCCAACGTCCTGACTTTC.

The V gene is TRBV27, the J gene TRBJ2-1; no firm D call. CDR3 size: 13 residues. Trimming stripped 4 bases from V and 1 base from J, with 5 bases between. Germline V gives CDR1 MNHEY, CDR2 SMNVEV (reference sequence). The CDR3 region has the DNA TGTGCCAGCAGTTCCCTATCCTACAATGAGCAGTTCTTC. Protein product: CASSSLSYNEQFF.

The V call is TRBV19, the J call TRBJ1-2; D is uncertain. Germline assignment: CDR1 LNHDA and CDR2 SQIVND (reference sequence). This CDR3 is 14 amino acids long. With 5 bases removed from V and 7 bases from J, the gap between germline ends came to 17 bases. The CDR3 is CASSLAGWGLGYTF. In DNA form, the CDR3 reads TGTGCCAGTAGTCTGGCAGGATGGGGTCTTGGCTACACCTTC.

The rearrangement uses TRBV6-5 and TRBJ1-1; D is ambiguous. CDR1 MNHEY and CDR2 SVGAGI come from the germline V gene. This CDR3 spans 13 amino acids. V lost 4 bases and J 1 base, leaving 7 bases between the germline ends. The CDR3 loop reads CASSFRENTEAFF. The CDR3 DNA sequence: TGTGCCAGCAGTTTTAGGGAGAACACTGAAGCTTTCTTT.

The CDR3 bases are TGTGCCAGCAGTTCGACTACCTTGACAGATTCAAACTATGGCTACACCTTC. Amino acid sequence: CASSSTTLTDSNYGYTF. The J gene is TRBJ1-2, the V gene TRBV28; tentatively, D is TRBD1 (5 bases). The CDR3 sequence is 17 residues long. Germline CDR1 is MDHEN and CDR2 is SYDVKM. V lost 4 bases to trimming and J lost 2 bases, with 20 bases between them.

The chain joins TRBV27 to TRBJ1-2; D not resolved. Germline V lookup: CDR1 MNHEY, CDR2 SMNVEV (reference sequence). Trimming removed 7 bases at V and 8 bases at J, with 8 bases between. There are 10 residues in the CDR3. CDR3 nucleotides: TGTGCCAGCAATTTCGGGGGCTACACCTTC. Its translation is CASNFGGYTF.

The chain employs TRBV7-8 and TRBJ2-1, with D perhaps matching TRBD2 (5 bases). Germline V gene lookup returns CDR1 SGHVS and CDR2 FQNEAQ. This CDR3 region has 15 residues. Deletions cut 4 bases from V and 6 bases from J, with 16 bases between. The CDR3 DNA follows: TGTGCCAGCAGCTCCCGGGAAGCGGTCTCCAATGAGCAGTTCTTC. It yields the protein CASSSREAVSNEQFF. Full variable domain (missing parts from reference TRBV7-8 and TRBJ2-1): GAGVSQSPRYKVAKRGQDVALRCDPISGHVSLFWYQQALGQGPEFLTYFQNEAQLDKSGLPSDRFFAERPEGSVSTLKIQRTQQEDSAVYLCASSSREAVSNEQFFGPGTRLTVL.

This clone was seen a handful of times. In DNA, the CDR3 is TGTGCCAGCTCAGATTCGGGTCAGGAAACCTACGAGCAGTACTTC. This sequence encodes CASSDSGQETYEQYF. The chain uses TRBV18 and TRBJ2-7; no clear D. This CDR3 comprises 15 residues. V lost 5 bases to trimming and J lost 2 bases, with 16 bases between them. In germline, CDR1 is KGHSH, CDR2 LQKENI.

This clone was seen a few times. The CDR3 sequence: CASSGALGEKLFF. The CDR3 DNA reads as TGTGCCAGTAGTGGAGCACTCGGGGAAAAACTGTTTTTT. The chain couples TRBV19 to TRBJ1-4, with D hard to call. The CDR3 totals 13 residues. Germline V lookup: CDR1 LNHDA, CDR2 SQIVND (reference sequence). V was cut by 5 bases and J by 8 bases, with 12 bases left in between.

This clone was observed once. The CDR3 DNA reads as TGTGCCAGCAGCTTATCAGGGGAAGAGACCCAGTACTTC. It yields the protein CASSLSGEETQYF. J is TRBJ2-5 and V is TRBV7-9; a possible D gene is TRBD1 (6 bases). Between the trimmed V and J ends, which lost 2 bases and 3 bases, there was a span of 7 bases. CDR1 SEHNR and CDR2 FQNEAQ come from the germline V gene (reference sequence). The CDR3 loop spans 13 amino acids.

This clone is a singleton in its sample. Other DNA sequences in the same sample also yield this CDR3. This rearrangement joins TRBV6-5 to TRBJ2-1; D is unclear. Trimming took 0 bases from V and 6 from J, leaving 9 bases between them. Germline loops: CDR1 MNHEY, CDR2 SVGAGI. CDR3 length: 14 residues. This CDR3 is CASSYSGSGNEQFF. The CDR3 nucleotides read TGTGCCAGCAGTTACTCGGGGTCTGGCAATGAGCAGTTCTTC.

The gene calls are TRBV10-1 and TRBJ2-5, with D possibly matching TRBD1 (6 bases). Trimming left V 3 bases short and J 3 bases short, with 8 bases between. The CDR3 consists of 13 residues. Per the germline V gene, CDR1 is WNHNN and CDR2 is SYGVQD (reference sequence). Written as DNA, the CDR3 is TGCGCCAGCAGTGACCCAGGGGAAGAGACCCAGTACTTC. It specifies CASSDPGEETQYF.